This TCR beta chain was captured by sequencing in a study of OX40 agonist ivuxolimab in advanced cancers. Study summary: Participants could have had prior anti-PD-1, anti-PD-L1 or anti-CTLA-4 therapy, and about 37% had some.

Trimming removed 0 bases from V and 3 bases from J, with 13 bases in between. The CDR3 extends over 15 amino acids. Per germline, CDR1 SGHDT and CDR2 YYEEEE. In its sample, this clone was seen once. Its target is unknown. The sampling schedule covered blood at baseline, cycle 4 day 1, and cycle 7 day 1. Method: immunoSEQ multiplex PCR; TCRdb's copy keeps in-frame clones and lacks some. The sample includes roughly 30,000 clones, 88% of them seen just once. Study outcomes and limitations: The CD4+ and CD8+ T cells in the blood had expanded clonally by week 6 at 0.1 to 3.0 mg/kg. In general, CD8+ T cells held more expanded clones than CD4+ did, on average.

Source: CD4+ or CD8+ T cells sorted from blood, taken in a trial of the OX40 agonist ivuxolimab. The chain employs TRBV5-6 and TRBJ2-7; D possibly corresponds to TRBD1 (6 bases). This clonotype originated in an adult with an advanced solid tumor such as melanoma, head and neck, liver or kidney cancer. The CDR3 DNA sequence: TGTGCCAGCAGCTTGGCAGGGGCACCTAGCTACGAGCAGTACTTC. It yields the protein CASSLAGAPSYEQYF.